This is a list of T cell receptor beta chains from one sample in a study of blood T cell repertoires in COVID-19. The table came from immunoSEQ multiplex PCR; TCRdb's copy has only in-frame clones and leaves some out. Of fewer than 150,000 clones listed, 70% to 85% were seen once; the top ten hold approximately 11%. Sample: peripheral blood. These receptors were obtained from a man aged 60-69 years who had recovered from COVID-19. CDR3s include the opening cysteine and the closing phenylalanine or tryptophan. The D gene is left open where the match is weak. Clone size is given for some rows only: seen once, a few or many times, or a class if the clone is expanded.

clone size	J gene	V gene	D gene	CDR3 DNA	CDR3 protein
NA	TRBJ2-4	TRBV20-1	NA	TGCAGTGCTAGTCGGGGGGCGGACAAAAACATTCAGTACTTC	CSASRGADKNIQYF
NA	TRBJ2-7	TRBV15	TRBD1	TGTGCCACCAGCAGCGGGCTGCTTCTCGGACAGGGTATCTACGAGCAGTACTTC	CATSSGLLLGQGIYEQYF
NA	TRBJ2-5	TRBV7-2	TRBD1	TGTGCCAGCAGCTTAGTCGCAGGGGGTGGGGAGACCCAGTACTTC	CASSLVAGGGETQYF
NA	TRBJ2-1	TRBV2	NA	TGTGCCAGCAGTGAAGACGGGAGCTCCTACAATGAGCAGTTCTTC	CASSEDGSSYNEQFF
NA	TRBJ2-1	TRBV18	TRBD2	TGTGCCAGCTCACCATTAGCGGGAGGGAACAATGAGCAGTTCTTC	CASSPLAGGNNEQFF
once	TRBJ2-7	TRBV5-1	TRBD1	TGCGCCAGCAGCTTCGCGGGGACAGGGGTAATAGAGCAGTACTTC	CASSFAGTGVIEQYF
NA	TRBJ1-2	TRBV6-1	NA	TGTGCCAGCAGTGACCAGGCCCCCTCGAAAGACTACACCTTC	CASSDQAPSKDYTF
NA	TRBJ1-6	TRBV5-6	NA	TGTGCCAGCAGCCCCATGGGCGGGGGAAATTCACCCCTCCACTTT	CASSPMGGGNSPLHF
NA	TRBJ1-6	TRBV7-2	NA	TGTGCCAGCAGCATTGAGGGGGGGGCCAATAATTCACCCCTCCACTTT	CASSIEGGANNSPLHF
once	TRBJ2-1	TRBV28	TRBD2	TGTGCCAGCACTTGGGGAGCGGGGCTCAATGAGCAGTTCTTC	CASTWGAGLNEQFF
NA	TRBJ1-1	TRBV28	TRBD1	TGTGCCAGTTACCAGGGGGCAGAAGCTTTCTTT	CASYQGAEAFF
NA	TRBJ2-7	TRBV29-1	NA	TGCAGCGTTGAAGATCATGGGGCAGAAGTCTACGAGCAGTACTTC	CSVEDHGAEVYEQYF
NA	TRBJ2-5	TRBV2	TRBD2	TGTGCCAGCAGTGTAACTAGCGGGGGGCTCTTCCAGTACTTC	CASSVTSGGLFQYF
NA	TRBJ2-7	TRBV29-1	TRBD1	TGCAGCGTTGGGACAGGGTGGGAGCAGTACTTC	CSVGTGWEQYF
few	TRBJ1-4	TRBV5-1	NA	TGCGCCAGCAGCTTGGCCTGGGCCCCTGGTGAAAAACTGTTTTTT	CASSLAWAPGEKLFF
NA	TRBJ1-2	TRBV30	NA	TGTGCCTGGAGTGTCGGACATAACTATGGCTACACCTTC	CAWSVGHNYGYTF
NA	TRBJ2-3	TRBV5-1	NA	TGCGCCAGCAGCGGGGGGACCCAAGGCACAGATACGCAGTATTTT	CASSGGTQGTDTQYF
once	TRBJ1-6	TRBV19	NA	TGTGCCAGTAGCCTCGGACAAGTCAATTCACCCCTCCACTTT	CASSLGQVNSPLHF
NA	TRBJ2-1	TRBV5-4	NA	TGTGCCAGCAGTTCCGATTTAGCGGTCTCCTACAATGAGCAGTTCTTC	CASSSDLAVSYNEQFF
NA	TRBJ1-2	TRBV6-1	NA	TGTGCCAGCAGTGAAGCGCGGACGGAGGATGGCTACACCTTC	CASSEARTEDGYTF
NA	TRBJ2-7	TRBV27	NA	TGTGCCAGCAGTTTAAGGCCAGGGAATCCTTACGAGCAGTACTTC	CASSLRPGNPYEQYF
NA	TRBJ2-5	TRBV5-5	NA	TGTGCCAGCAGCTTGGCGGACAGCCAAGAGACCCAGTACTTC	CASSLADSQETQYF
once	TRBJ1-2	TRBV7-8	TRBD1	TGTGCCAGCAGCTTCGACAGGGGGCTTGATGGCTACACCTTC	CASSFDRGLDGYTF
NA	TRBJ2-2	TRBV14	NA	TGTGCCAGCAGCCAACTATCGATCGCGGGCGTATTGCCCGGGGAGCTGTTTTTT	CASSQLSIAGVLPGELFF
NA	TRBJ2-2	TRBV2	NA	TGTGCCAGCACGAGCGGAAACACCGGGGAGCTGTTTTTT	CASTSGNTGELFF
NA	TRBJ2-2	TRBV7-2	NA	TGTGCCAGCAGCTATCAGGCTACCGGGGAGCTGTTTTTT	CASSYQATGELFF
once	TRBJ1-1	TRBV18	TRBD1	TGTGCCAGCTCAGGGACAGCCAACACTGAAGCTTTCTTT	CASSGTANTEAFF
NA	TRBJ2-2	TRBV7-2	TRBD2	TGTGCCAGCAGAAATATGGGAGGGGTCACCGGGGAGCTGTTTTTT	CASRNMGGVTGELFF
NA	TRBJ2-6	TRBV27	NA	TGTGCCAGCAGCCACGATAGGGTGGGGGCCGGGGCCAACGTCCTGACTTTC	CASSHDRVGAGANVLTF
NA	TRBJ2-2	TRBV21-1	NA	TGTGCCAGCAGCTCCGTCGGGGTGAGGACCGGGGAGCTGTTTTTT	CASSSVGVRTGELFF
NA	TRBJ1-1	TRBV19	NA	TGTGCCAGTAGGTACAGAGACACTGAAGCTTTCTTT	CASRYRDTEAFF
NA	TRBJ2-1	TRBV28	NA	TGTGCCAGCAGTTTAATACGGGGAGAAGACAATGAGCAGTTCTTC	CASSLIRGEDNEQFF
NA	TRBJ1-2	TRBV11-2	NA	TGTGCCAGCAGCTTTGACAGCAACTATGGCTACACCTTC	CASSFDSNYGYTF
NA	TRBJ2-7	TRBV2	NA	TGTGCCAGCAGTATCCCCCCCGGCGAGCAGTACTTC	CASSIPPGEQYF
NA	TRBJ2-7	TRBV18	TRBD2	TGTGCCAGCTCACCACCCAGCGCGGGAGGGAGCGAGCAGTACTTC	CASSPPSAGGSEQYF
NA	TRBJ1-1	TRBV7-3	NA	TGTGCCAGCAGCCCCCTGCGGAACACTGAAGCTTTCTTT	CASSPLRNTEAFF
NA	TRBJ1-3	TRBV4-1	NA	TGCGCCAGCAGCCAAGAAAAGACAGCCTCTGGAAACACCATATATTTT	CASSQEKTASGNTIYF
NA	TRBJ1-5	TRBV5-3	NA	TGTGCCAGAAGCTTGGCATGGGCAGGGGCCAGCCCCCTTAATCAGCCCCAGCATTTT	CARSLAWAGASPLNQPQHF
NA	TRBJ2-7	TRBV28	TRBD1	TGTGCCAGCAGTCCACAGGGACAGGGGGACTACGAGCAGTACTTC	CASSPQGQGDYEQYF
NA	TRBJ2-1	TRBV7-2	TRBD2	TGTGCCAGCAGCCCAGGACTAGATTACAATGAGCAGTTCTTC	CASSPGLDYNEQFF
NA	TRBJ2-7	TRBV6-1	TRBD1	TGTGCCAGCAGTGACCGGACAGGCCTCAAGCAGTACTTC	CASSDRTGLKQYF
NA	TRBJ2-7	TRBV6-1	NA	TGTGCCAGCAGTGAAGCCGCCTACGAGCAGTACTTC	CASSEAAYEQYF
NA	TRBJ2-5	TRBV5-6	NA	TGTGCCAGCAGCCCTGGGGGGGCCATACAGACCCAGTACTTC	CASSPGGAIQTQYF
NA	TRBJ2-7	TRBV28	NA	TGTGCCAGCAGTTCCCGGGACAAGAGCTCCTACGAGCAGTACTTC	CASSSRDKSSYEQYF
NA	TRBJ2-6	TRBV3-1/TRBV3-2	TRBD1	TGTGCCAGCAGTCAAGAAGGACAGGGTGGGACTGGGGCCAACGTCCTGACTTTC	CASSQEGQGGTGANVLTF
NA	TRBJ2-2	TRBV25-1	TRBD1	TGTGCCAGCTCAGACAGGGGTCTTGCCGGGGAGCTGTTTTTT	CASSDRGLAGELFF
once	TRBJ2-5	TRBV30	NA	TGTGCCTGGAGCGCTACGTCGACAGCGCCCCAGTACTTC	CAWSATSTAPQYF
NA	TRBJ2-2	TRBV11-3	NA	TGTGCCAGCAGCTTAGCGGCGAACACCGGGGAGCTGTTTTTT	CASSLAANTGELFF
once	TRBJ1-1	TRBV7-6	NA	TGTGCCAGCAGCTTATTTCAGGGTGGTGTAACTGAAGCTTTCTTT	CASSLFQGGVTEAFF